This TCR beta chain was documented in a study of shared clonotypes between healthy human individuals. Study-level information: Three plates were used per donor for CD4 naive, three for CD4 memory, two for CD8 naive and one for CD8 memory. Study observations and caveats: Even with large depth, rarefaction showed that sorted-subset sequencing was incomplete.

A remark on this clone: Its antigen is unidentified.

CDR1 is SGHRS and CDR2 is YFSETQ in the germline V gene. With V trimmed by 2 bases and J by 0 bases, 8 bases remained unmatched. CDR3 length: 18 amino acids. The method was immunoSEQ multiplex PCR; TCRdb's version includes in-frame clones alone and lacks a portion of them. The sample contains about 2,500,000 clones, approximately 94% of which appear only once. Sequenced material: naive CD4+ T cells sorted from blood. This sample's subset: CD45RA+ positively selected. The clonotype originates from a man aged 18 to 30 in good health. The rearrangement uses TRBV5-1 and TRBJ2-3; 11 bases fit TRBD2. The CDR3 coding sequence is TGCGCCAGCAGCTTTAGCGGGGGGGCCCGAATTAGCACAGATACGCAGTATTTT. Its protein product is CASSFSGGARISTDTQYF.